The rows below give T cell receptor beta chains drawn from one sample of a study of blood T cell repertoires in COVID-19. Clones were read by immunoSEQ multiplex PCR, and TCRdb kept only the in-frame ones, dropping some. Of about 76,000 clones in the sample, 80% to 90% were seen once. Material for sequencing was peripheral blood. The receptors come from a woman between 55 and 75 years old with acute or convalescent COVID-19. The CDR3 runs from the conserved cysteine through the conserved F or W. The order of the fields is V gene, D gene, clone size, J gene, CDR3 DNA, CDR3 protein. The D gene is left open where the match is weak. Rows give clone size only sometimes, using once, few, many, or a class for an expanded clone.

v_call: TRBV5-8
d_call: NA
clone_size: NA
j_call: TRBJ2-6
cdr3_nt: TGTGCCAGCAGCTTGGGGACATCGACTGGGGCCAACGTCCTGACTTTC
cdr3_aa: CASSLGTSTGANVLTF

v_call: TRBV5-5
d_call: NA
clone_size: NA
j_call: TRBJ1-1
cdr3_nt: TGTGCCAGCAACCCGACAGCGTACACTGAAGCTTTCTTT
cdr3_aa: CASNPTAYTEAFF

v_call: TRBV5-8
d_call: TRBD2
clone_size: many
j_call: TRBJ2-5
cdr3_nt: TGTGCCAGCAGCGCCACGGGGGGCCAAGAGACCCAGTACTTC
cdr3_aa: CASSATGGQETQYF

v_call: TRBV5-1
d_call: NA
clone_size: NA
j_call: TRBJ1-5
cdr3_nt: TGCGCCAGCAGCTTGGTGGCGGGGATCAATCAGCCCCAGCATTTT
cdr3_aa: CASSLVAGINQPQHF

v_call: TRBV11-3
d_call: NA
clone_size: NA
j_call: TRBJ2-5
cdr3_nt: TGTGCCAGCAGCCTTAGATCCACCGGAGGCCAAGAGACCCAGTACTTC
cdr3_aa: CASSLRSTGGQETQYF

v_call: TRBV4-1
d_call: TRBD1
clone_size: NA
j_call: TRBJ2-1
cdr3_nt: TGCGCCAGCAGCCAAATTACAGGGGGCGAGGGCAATGAGCAGTTCTTC
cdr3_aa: CASSQITGGEGNEQFF

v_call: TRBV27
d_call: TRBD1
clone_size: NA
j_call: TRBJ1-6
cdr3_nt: TGTGCCAGCAGTTCGCGGACAGGGCATCGGAATTCACCCCTCCACTTT
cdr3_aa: CASSSRTGHRNSPLHF

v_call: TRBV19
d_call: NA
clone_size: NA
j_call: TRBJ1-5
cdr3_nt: TGTGCCAGTCGTCTCGTCGGGGTGCAGCCCCAGCATTTT
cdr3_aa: CASRLVGVQPQHF

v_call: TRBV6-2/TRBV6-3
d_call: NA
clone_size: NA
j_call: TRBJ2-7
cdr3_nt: TGTGCCAGCAGTGTCAGCTACGAGCAGTACTTC
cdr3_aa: CASSVSYEQYF

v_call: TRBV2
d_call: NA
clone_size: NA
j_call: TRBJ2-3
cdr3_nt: TGTGCCAGCAAAAATAGCCTCACAGATACGCAGTATTTT
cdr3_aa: CASKNSLTDTQYF

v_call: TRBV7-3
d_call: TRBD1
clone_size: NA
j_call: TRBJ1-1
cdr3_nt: TGTGCCAGCAGCTTAGTAGGCATCGGACAGGGGAAGACTGAAGCTTTCTTT
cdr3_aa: CASSLVGIGQGKTEAFF

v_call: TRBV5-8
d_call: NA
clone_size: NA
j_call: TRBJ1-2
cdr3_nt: TGTGCCAGCAGCTTGGGGGACAATAACTATGGCTACACCTTC
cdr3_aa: CASSLGDNNYGYTF

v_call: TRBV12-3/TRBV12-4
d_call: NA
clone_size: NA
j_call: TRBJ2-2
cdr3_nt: TGTGCCAGCAGTATGGGGCTGATCGGGGAGCTGTTTTTT
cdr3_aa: CASSMGLIGELFF

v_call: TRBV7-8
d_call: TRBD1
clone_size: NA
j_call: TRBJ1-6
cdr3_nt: TGTGCCAGCAGCTCACTTTTCCGGACAGGGGCTAATTCACCCCTCCACTTT
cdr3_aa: CASSSLFRTGANSPLHF

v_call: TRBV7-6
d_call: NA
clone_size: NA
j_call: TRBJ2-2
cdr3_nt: TGTGCCAGCAGCCCATTAGGAGGGAACACCGGGGAGCTGTTTTTT
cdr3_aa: CASSPLGGNTGELFF

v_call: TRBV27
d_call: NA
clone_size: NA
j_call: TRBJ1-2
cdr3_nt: TGTGCCAGCAGGTCATCCGGGAATGGGCATGGCTACACCTTC
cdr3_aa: CASRSSGNGHGYTF

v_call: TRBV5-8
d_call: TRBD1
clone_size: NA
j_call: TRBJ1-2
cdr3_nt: TGTGCCAGCAGCCTAAGATTAGGGGGCGGAATTGGCTACACCTTC
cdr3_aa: CASSLRLGGGIGYTF

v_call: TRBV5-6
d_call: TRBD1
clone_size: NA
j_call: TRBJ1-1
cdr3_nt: TGTGCCAGCAGCGTGGGACAGCGGGTGAACACTGAAGCTTTCTTT
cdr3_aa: CASSVGQRVNTEAFF

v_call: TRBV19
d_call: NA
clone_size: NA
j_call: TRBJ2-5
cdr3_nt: TGTGCCAGTAGTGTAAATCGGGAAGAGACCCAGTACTTC
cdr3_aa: CASSVNREETQYF

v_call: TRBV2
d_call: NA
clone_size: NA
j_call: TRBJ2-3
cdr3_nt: TGTGCCAGCAGTGAAAGGGAGGCGCAGTATTTT
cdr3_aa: CASSEREAQYF

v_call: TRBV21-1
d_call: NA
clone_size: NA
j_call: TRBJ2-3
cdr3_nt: TGTGCCAGCAGCAAAGGAGCAGGCATATCCACAGATACGCAGTATTTT
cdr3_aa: CASSKGAGISTDTQYF

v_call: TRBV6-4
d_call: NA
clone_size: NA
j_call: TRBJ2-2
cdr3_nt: TGTGCCAGCAGTGTGGAAGGGGGACCGAACACCGGGGAGCTGTTTTTT
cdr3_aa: CASSVEGGPNTGELFF

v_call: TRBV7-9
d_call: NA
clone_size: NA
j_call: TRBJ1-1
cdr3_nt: TGTGCCAGCAGCACCCATCAGGGGAACACTGAAGCTTTCTTT
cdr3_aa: CASSTHQGNTEAFF

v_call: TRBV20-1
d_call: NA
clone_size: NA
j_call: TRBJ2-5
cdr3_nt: TGCAGTGCGGTCCAGTTGGAGACCCAGTACTTC
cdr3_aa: CSAVQLETQYF

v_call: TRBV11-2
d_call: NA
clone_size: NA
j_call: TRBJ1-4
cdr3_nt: TGTGCCAGCAGTCCTGTCCGGGGAGGGAATGAAAAACTGTTTTTT
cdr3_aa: CASSPVRGGNEKLFF

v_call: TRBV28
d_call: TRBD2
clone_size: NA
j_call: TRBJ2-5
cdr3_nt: TGTGCCAGCAGTTTGGGCGGGGGGTACGAGGAGACCCAGTACTTC
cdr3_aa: CASSLGGGYEETQYF

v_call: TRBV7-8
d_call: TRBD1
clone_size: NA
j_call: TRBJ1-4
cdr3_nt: TGTGCCAGCAGCCGGACGTGGACAGGAAATAATGAAAAACTGTTTTTT
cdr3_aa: CASSRTWTGNNEKLFF

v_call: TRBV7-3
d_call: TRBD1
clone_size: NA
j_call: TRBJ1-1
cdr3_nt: TGTGCCAGCAGCCCTACCCGGGACAGCCACACTGAAGCTTTCTTT
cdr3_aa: CASSPTRDSHTEAFF

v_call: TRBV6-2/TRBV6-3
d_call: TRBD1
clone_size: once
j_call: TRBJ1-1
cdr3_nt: TGTGCCAGCAGTTATGTGCAGGGGGACCTGAACACTGAAGCTTTCTTT
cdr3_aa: CASSYVQGDLNTEAFF

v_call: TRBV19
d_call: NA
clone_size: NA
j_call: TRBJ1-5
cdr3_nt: TGTGCCAGTAGTACCCGACGGACAGATACCCAGAATCAGCCCCAGCATTTT
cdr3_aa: CASSTRRTDTQNQPQHF

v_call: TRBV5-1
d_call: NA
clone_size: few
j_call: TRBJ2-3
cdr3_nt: TGCGCCAGCAGCTTGGACACCTCTAGCACAGATACGCAGTATTTT
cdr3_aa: CASSLDTSSTDTQYF

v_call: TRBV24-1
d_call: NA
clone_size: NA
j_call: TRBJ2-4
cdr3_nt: TGTGCCACCAGTGATGCGGGCGAGGGAGGTATTCAGTACTTC
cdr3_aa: CATSDAGEGGIQYF

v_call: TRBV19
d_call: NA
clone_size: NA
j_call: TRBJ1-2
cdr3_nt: TGTGCCAGTAGTATGGGACTAGATATGGCAAACTATGGCTACACCTTC
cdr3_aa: CASSMGLDMANYGYTF

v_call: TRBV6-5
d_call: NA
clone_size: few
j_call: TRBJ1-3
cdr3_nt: TGTGCCAGCAGTTACTCTGCAGGTGCTGGAAACACCATATATTTT
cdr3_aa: CASSYSAGAGNTIYF

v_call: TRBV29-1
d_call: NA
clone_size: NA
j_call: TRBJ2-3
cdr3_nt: TGCAGCGTTGAAGAGTTCACAGCAACTAGCACAGATACGCAGTATTTT
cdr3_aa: CSVEEFTATSTDTQYF

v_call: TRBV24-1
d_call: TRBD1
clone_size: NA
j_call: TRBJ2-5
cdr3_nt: TGTGCCACCAGTGATCGGACGACAGGGGTCGGAGAGACCCAGTACTTC
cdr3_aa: CATSDRTTGVGETQYF

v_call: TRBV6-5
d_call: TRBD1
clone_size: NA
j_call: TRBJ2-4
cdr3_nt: TGTGCCAGCAGTCCCGGACAGGGAGCGAACATTCAGTACTTC
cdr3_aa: CASSPGQGANIQYF

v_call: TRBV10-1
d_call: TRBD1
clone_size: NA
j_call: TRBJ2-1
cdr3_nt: TGCGCCAGCAGCGACACAGGGGGCGCGAGTAATGAGCAGTTCTTC
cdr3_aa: CASSDTGGASNEQFF

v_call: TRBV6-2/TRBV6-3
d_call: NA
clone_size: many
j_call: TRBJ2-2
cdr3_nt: TGTGCCAGCAGTACAGGGAGGGGCGGGGAGCTGTTTTTT
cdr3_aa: CASSTGRGGELFF

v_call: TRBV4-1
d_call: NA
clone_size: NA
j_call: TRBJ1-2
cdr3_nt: TGCGCCAGCAGCCAAGATTTGGCAGGCTTTAACTATGGCTACACCTTC
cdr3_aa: CASSQDLAGFNYGYTF

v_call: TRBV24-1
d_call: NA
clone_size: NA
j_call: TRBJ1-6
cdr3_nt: TGTGCCACCAGTGACCTGAGCTCCTATAATTCACCCCTCCACTTT
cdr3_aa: CATSDLSSYNSPLHF

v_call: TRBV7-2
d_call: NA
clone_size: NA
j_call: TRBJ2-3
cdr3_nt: TGTGCCAGCAGCTCCGACAGGACTAGCACAGATACGCAGTATTTT
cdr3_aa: CASSSDRTSTDTQYF

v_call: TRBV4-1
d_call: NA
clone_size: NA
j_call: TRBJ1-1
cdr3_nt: TGCGCCAGCAGCCCTTACAGGGAGGGAGTTGAAGCTTTCTTT
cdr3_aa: CASSPYREGVEAFF

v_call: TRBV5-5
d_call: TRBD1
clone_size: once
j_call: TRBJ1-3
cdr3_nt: TGTGCCAGCAGCCTTGGGACAGGGATCTCTGGAAACACCATATATTTT
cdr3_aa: CASSLGTGISGNTIYF

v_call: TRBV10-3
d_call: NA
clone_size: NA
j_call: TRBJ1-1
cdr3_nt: TGTGCCATCAGTGGAAGCAACACTGAAGCTTTCTTT
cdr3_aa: CAISGSNTEAFF